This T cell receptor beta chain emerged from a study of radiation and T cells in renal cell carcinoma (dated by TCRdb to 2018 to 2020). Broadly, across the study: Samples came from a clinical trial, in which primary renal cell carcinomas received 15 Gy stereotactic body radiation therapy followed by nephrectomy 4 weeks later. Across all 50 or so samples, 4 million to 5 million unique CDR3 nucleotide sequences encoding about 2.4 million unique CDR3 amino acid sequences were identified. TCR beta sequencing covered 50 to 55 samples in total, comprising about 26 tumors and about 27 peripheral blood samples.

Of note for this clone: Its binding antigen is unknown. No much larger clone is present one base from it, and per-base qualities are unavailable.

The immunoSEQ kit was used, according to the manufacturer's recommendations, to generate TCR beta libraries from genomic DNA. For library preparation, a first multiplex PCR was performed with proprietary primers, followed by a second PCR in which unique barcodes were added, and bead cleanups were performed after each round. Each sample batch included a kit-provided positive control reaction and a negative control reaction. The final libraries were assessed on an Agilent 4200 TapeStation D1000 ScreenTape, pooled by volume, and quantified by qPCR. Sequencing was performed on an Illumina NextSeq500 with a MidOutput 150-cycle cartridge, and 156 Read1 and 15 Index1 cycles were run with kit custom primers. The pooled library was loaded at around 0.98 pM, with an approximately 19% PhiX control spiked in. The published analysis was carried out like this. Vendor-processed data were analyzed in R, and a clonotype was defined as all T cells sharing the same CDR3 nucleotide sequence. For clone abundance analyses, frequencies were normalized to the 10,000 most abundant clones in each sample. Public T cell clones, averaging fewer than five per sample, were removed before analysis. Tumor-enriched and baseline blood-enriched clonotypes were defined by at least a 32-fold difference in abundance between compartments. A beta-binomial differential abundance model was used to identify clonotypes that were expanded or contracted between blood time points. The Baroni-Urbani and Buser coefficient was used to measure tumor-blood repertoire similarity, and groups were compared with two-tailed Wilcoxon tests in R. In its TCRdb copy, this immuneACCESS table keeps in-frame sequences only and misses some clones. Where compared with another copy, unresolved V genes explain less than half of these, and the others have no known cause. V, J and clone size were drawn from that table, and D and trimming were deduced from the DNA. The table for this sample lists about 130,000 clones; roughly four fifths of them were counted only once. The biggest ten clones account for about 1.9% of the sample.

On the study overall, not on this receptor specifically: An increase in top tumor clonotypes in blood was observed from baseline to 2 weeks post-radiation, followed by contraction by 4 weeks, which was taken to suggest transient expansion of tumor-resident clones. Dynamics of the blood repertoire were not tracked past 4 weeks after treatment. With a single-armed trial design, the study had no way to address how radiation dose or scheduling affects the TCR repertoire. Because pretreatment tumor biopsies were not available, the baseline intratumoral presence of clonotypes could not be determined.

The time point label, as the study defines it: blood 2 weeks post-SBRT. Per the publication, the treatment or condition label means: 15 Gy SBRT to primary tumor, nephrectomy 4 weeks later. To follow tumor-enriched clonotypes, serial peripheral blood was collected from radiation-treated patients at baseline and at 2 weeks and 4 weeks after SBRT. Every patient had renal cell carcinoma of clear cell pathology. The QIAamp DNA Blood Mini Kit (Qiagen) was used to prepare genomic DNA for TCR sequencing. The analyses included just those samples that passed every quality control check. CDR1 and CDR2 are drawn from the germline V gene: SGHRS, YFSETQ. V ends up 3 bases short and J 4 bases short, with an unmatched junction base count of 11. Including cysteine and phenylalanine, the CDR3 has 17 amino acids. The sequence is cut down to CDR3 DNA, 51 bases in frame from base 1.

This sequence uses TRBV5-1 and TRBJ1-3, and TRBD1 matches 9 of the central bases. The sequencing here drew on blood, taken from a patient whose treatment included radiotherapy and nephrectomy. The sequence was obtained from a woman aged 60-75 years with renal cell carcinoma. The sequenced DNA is TGCGCCAGCAGCTCGCGGACAGGGGATGGAGGGGGAAACACCATATATTTT. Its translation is CASSSRTGDGGGNTIYF.